This TCR beta chain was retrieved from a study of cytomegalovirus exposure and HLA in healthy donors. The study's findings and limits: Near-uniform donor sequencing depth was presumed by presence/absence analyses. Later analysis demonstrated an association between a missense DCLRE1C variant and TCR beta V- and J-gene trimming.

V dropped 6 bases and J dropped 8; count of bases not matched to a gene: 11. CDR3 length: 14 residues. Germline V CDR1 and CDR2: MGHDK, SYGVNS. In regard to this clone: Antigen specificity is unknown.

Use of 60 Vbeta and 13 Jbeta primers characterized the PCR. The table came from immunoSEQ multiplex PCR; TCRdb's copy has only in-frame clones and leaves some out. The sample lists roughly 290,000 clones, under 90% occurring once. The sample taken for sequencing was PBMCs. This sequence was found in a girl aged 2-10 years in good health and CMV-seronegative. J is TRBJ1-2 and V is TRBV25-1, with TRBD1 matching over 8 bases. The CDR3 DNA reads as TGTGCCAGCAGAGCTACCGGGACAGGAAACGGCTACACCTTC. This gives the protein CASRATGTGNGYTF.